This T cell receptor (beta chain) derives from a study of T cells after yellow fever vaccination. V was pared by 0 bases and J by 3 bases, with 9 bases between. The CDR3 sequence is 14 residues long. The germline V gene encodes CDR1 MGHRA and CDR2 YSYEKL. Each CDR3 protein is one row after TCRdb ran MiXCR on the 5' RACE reads. The repertoire holds approximately 330,000 distinct CDR3 sequences, with approximately 4% as singletons. This clonotype originated in a man between 18 and 35 years old who received the YFV17D yellow fever vaccine. The chain links TRBV4-1 to TRBJ2-7; D remains unclear. The sample in question was PBMCs, obtained 5 days after the yellow fever booster vaccination. The CDR3 DNA is TGCGCCAGCAGCCAAGAACCTTGGGGCTACGAGCAGTACGTC. This codes for CASSQEPWGYEQYV.